The entry that follows covers one TCR beta chain sequence. The germline V gene encodes CDR1 MNHEY and CDR2 SVGAGI. The V gene lost 5 bases and the J gene lost 8 bases, with 15 bases spanning the gap. The CDR3 sequence is 13 residues long. These data belong to a study of blood T cell repertoires in COVID-19. Per the study methods: By means of reference gene primer amplification, nucleated cell counts were estimated. Assay used: immunoSEQ multiplex PCR; TCRdb lists only in-frame clones, some missing. The V and J calls and clone size are taken from that table; D and trimming were inferred from the DNA. The sample holds almost 85,000 clones, around 88% seen once.

This rearrangement joins TRBV6-5 to TRBJ1-1; weak D call: TRBD1 (6 bases). The source material was peripheral blood. The sequence came from a man older than 75 with active or convalescent COVID-19. The CDR3 region has the DNA TGTGCCAGCAGTCGTAAAAAGGACAGCGAAGCTTTCTTT. It specifies CASSRKKDSEAFF.